This T cell receptor (beta chain) comes out of a study of cytomegalovirus exposure and HLA in healthy donors. General study points: The authors assumed roughly uniform sequencing depth across donors for presence/absence analyses.

The trim removed 3 bases at V and 1 base at J, leaving 8 bases unmatched. The germline gives CDR1 MNHEY, CDR2 SMNVEV (reference sequence). This CDR3 has 17 amino acids. To note about this clone: Its antigen is not identified.

Primers for the PCR totalled 60 Vbeta and 13 Jbeta. Profiled with immunoSEQ multiplex PCR; TCRdb holds only in-frame clones, not every one. The data show around 120,000 clones, about 73% seen once. V and J are TRBV27 and TRBJ1-1; 10 bases are a match to TRBD1. The TCR sequence derives from a woman aged 40 to 50 in good health and CMV-seronegative. Sequencing was performed on PBMCs. CDR3 nucleotide sequence: TGTGCCAGCAGTTTGGTTTTGGGACAGGGGCCGAACACTGAAGCTTTCTTT. Translating it yields CASSLVLGQGPNTEAFF.